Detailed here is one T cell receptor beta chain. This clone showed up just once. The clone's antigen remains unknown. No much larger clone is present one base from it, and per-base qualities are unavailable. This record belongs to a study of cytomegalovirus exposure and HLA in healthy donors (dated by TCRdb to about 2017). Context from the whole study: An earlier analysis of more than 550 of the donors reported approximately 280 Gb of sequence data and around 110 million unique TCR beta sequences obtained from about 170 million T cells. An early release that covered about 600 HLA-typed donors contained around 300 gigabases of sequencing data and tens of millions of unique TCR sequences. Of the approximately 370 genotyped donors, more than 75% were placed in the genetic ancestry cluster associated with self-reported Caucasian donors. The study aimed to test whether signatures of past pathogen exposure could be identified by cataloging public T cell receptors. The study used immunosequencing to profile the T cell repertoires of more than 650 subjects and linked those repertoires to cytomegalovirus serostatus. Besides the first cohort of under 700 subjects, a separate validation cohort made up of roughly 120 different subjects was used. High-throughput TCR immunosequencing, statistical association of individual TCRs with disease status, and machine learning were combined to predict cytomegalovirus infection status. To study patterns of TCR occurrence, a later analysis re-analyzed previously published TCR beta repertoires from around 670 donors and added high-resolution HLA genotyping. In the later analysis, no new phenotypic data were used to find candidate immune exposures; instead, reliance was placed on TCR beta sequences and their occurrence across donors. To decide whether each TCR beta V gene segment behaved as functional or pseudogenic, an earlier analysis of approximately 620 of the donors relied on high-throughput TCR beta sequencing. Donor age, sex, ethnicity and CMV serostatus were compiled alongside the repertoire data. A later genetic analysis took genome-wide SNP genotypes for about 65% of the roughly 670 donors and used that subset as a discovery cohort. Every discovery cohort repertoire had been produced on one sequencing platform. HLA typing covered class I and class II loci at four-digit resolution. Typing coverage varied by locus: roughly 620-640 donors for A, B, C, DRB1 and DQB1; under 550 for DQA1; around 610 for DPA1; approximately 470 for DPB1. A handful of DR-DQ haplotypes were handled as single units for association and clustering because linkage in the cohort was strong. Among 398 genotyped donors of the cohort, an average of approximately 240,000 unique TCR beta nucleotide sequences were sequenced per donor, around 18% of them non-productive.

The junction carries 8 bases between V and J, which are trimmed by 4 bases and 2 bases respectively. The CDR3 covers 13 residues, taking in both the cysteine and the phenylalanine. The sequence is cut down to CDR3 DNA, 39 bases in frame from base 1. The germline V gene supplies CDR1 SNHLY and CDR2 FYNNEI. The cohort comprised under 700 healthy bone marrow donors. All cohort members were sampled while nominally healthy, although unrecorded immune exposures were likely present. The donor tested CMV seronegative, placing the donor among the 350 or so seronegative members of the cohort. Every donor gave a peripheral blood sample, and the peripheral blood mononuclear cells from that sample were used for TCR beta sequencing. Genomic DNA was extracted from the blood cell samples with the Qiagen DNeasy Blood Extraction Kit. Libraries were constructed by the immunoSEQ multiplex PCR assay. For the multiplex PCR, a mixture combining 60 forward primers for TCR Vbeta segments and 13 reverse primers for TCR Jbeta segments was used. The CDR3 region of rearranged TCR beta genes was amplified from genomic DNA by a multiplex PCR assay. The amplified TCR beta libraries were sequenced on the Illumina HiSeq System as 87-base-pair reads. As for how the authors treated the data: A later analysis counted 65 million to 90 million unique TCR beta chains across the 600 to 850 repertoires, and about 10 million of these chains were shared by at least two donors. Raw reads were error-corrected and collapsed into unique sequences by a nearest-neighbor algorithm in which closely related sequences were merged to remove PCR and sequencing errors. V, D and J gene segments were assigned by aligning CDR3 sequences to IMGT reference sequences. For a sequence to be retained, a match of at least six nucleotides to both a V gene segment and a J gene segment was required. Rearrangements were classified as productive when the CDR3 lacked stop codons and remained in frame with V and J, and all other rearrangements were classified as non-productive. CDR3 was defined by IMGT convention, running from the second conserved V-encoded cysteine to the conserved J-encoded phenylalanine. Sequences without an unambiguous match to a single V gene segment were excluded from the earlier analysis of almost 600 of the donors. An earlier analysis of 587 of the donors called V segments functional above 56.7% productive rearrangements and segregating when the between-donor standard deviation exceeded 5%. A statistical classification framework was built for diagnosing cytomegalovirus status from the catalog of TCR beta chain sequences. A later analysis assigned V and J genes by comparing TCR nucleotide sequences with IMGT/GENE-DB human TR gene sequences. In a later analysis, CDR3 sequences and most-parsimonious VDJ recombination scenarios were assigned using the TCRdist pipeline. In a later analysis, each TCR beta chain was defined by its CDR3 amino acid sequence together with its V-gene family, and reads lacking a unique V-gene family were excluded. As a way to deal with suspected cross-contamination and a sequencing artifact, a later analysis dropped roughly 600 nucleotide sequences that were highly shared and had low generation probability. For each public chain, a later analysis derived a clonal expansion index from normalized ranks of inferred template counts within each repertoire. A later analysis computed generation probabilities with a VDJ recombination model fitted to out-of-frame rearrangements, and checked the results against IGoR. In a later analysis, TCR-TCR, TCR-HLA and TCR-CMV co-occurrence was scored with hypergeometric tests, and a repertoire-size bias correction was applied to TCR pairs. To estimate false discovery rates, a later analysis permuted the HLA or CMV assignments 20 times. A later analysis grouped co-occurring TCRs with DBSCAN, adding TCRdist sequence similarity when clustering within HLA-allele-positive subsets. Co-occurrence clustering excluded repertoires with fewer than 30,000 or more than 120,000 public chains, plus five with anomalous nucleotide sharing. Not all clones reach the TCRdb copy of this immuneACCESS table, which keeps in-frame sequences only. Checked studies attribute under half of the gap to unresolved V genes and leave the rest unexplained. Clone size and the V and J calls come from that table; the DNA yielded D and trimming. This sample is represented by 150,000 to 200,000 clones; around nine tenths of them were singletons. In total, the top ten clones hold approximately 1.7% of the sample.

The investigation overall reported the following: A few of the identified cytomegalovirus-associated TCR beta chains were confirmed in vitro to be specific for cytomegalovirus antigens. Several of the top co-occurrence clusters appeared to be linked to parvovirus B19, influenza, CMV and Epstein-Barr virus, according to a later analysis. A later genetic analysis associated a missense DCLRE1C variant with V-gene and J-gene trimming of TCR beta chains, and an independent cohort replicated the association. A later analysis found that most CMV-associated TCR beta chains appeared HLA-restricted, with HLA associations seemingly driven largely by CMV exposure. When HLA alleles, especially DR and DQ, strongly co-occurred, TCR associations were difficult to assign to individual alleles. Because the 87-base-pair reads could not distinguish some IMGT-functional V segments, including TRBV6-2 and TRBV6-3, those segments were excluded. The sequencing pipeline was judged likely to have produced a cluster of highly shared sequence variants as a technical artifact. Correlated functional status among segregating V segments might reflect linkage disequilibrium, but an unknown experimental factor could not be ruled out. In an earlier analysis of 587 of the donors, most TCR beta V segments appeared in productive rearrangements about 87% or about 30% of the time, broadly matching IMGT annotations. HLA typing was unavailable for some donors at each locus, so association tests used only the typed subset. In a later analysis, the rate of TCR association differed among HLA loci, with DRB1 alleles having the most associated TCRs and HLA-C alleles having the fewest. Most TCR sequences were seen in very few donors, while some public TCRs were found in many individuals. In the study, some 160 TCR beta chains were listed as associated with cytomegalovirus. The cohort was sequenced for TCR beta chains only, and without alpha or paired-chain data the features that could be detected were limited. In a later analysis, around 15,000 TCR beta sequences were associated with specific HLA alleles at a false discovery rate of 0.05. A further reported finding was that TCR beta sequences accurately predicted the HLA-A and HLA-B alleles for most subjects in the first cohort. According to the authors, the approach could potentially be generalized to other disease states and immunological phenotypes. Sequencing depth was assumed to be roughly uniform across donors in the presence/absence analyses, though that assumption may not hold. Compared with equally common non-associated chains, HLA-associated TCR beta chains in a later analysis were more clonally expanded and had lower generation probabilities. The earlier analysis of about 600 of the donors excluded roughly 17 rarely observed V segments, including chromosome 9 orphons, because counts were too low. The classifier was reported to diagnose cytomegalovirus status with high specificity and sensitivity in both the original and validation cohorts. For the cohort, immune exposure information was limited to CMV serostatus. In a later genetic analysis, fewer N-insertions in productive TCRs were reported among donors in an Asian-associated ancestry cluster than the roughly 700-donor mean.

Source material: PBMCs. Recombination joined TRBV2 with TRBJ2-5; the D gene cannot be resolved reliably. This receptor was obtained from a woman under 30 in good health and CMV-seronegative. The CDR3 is CASSVQTQETQYF. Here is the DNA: TGTGCCAGCAGTGTCCAAACTCAAGAGACCCAGTACTTC. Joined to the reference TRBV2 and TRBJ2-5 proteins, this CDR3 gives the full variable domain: EPEVTQTPSHQVTQMGQEVILRCVPISNHLYFYWYRQILGQKVEFLVSFYNNEISEKSEIFDDQFSVERPDGSNFTLKIRSTKLEDSAMYFCASSVQTQETQYFGPGTRLLVL.